The source of this TCR beta chain is a study of T cells in Graves' hyperthyroidism and ophthalmopathy. CDR1 and CDR2 from the germline V gene are MGHRA and YSYEKL. This CDR3 is 15 amino acids long. The ends were cut back, 0 bases at V and 2 bases at J, with 8 bases in the middle. The sample holds a few counts of this clonotype. Its antigen is still unknown. Whole-study findings and limits: Peripheral blood also featured most of the thyroid clonotypes expanded above 0.001.

From RNA transcripts, TCR beta CDR3 regions were amplified. A first-round RT-PCR of the TCR CDR3 used the HTBI primer set. TCRdb independently ran MiXCR on the multiplex PCR reads; one entry per CDR3 protein. Among around 350,000 distinct CDR3 sequences listed, roughly 13% were seen once. Graves' hyperthyroidism without ophthalmopathy progression within 18 months was termed stable. The sequenced sample was blood. This TCR derives from a woman in her late teens or twenties with Graves' hyperthyroidism. The J gene is TRBJ1-5, the V gene TRBV4-1; a possible D gene is TRBD1 (5 bases). The CDR3 DNA sequence: TGCGCCAGCAGCCAAGAAGGGGAGGGCAATCAGCCCCAGCATTTT. It translates to CASSQEGEGNQPQHF.